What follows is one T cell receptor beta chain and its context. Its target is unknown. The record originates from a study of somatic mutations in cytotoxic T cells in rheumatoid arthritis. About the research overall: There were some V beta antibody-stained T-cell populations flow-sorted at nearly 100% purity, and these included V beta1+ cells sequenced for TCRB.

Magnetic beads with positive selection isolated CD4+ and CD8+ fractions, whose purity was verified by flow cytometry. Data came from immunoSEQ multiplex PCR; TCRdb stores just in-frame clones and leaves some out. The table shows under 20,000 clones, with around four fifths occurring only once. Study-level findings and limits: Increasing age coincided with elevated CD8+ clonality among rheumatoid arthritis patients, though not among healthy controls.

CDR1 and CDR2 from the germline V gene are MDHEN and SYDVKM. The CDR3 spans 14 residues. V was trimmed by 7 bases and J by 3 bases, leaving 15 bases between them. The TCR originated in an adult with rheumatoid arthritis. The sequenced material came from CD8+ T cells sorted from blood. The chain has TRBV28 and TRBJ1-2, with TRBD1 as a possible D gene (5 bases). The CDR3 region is CASKSGLGYYGYTF. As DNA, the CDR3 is TGTGCCAGCAAGTCAGGGCTTGGGTACTATGGCTACACCTTC.